These T cell receptor beta chains were read from a single sample in a study of blood T cell repertoires in COVID-19. Generated by immunoSEQ multiplex PCR, the TCRdb table keeps only in-frame clones and is missing some. The sample lists under 500,000 clones; around 90% were seen once. Sample: PBMCs or T cells enriched from blood (not recorded which). Receptor source: a woman younger than 30 with acute COVID-19. Both conserved end residues are part of each CDR3. Fields, in order: clone size, J gene, V gene, D gene, CDR3 DNA, CDR3 protein. D genes are given only for firm matches. Not all rows give a size; the values are once, few, many and, for expanded clones, a class.

abundance: .
j_gene: TRBJ2-1
v_gene: TRBV5-6
d_gene: .
CDR3nt: TGTGCCAGCAGCCTGGAATTTGGCCCCAATGAGCAGTTCTTC
CDR3aa: CASSLEFGPNEQFF

abundance: once
j_gene: TRBJ1-4
v_gene: TRBV6-6
d_gene: .
CDR3nt: TGTGCCAGCAGCTGGGGGGGGACTAATGAAAAACTGTTTTTT
CDR3aa: CASSWGGTNEKLFF

abundance: .
j_gene: TRBJ1-4
v_gene: TRBV5-4
d_gene: .
CDR3nt: TGTGCCAGCAGCCAGGCGGGAGGAGCCGTTTATGAAAAACTGTTTTTT
CDR3aa: CASSQAGGAVYEKLFF

abundance: .
j_gene: TRBJ2-4
v_gene: TRBV28
d_gene: TRBD2
CDR3nt: TGTGCCAGCAGTCTAGCGGTCCTAGCCAAAAACATTCAGTACTTC
CDR3aa: CASSLAVLAKNIQYF

abundance: .
j_gene: TRBJ1-1
v_gene: TRBV5-5
d_gene: .
CDR3nt: TGTGCCAGCAGCTTGGGCAGGGCGAACACTGAAGCTTTCTTT
CDR3aa: CASSLGRANTEAFF

abundance: .
j_gene: TRBJ1-1
v_gene: TRBV10-3
d_gene: .
CDR3nt: TGTGCCATCAGTTCAGTGACATTGAACACTGAAGCTTTCTTT
CDR3aa: CAISSVTLNTEAFF

abundance: .
j_gene: TRBJ2-1
v_gene: TRBV7-9
d_gene: .
CDR3nt: TGTGCCAGCAGCTTCCCTAGTGGAGAGGGTGAGCAGTTCTTC
CDR3aa: CASSFPSGEGEQFF

abundance: .
j_gene: TRBJ1-1
v_gene: TRBV7-6
d_gene: .
CDR3nt: TGTGCCAGCAGCTCCAGGGGCGGGGGCACTGAAGCTTTCTTT
CDR3aa: CASSSRGGGTEAFF

abundance: .
j_gene: TRBJ1-4
v_gene: TRBV30
d_gene: .
CDR3nt: TGTGCCTGGAGTGTTCACCGGGGGGCGGCTACTAATGAAAAACTGTTTTTT
CDR3aa: CAWSVHRGAATNEKLFF

abundance: .
j_gene: TRBJ1-2
v_gene: TRBV12-5
d_gene: .
CDR3nt: TGTGCTAGTGGTTTGGACCTTGGGCAAACAGGCGGCTACACCTTC
CDR3aa: CASGLDLGQTGGYTF

abundance: .
j_gene: TRBJ1-3
v_gene: TRBV7-9
d_gene: .
CDR3nt: TGTGCCAGCACCCAGGGGAGCTCTGGAAACACCATATATTTT
CDR3aa: CASTQGSSGNTIYF

abundance: .
j_gene: TRBJ2-7
v_gene: TRBV24-1
d_gene: TRBD2
CDR3nt: TGTGCCACCAGTGATTTTTGCGGGAGTGTCCATTTCTACGAGCAGTACTTC
CDR3aa: CATSDFCGSVHFYEQYF

abundance: once
j_gene: TRBJ1-1
v_gene: TRBV10-3
d_gene: .
CDR3nt: TGTGCCTCCTCACGGACAGAACAGAACACTGAAGCTTTCTTT
CDR3aa: CASSRTEQNTEAFF

abundance: .
j_gene: TRBJ1-2
v_gene: TRBV25-1
d_gene: .
CDR3nt: TGTGCCAGCAGTGAATTCGGGGGGGACTATGGCTACACCTTC
CDR3aa: CASSEFGGDYGYTF

abundance: once
j_gene: TRBJ2-1
v_gene: TRBV5-3
d_gene: .
CDR3nt: TGTGCCAGAAAAACAGGGACCCCGGGGGGCCGGGGATACAATGAGCAGTTCTTC
CDR3aa: CARKTGTPGGRGYNEQFF

abundance: .
j_gene: TRBJ2-3
v_gene: TRBV6-5
d_gene: TRBD2
CDR3nt: TGTGCCAGCAGTTCAAATAGCGGGGGGCTCATAGATACGCAGTATTTT
CDR3aa: CASSSNSGGLIDTQYF

abundance: .
j_gene: TRBJ2-3
v_gene: TRBV4-3
d_gene: TRBD2
CDR3nt: TGCGCCAGCAGCCAAGTTCCTAGCGGGAGGGCAGATACGCAGTATTTT
CDR3aa: CASSQVPSGRADTQYF

abundance: .
j_gene: TRBJ2-1
v_gene: TRBV5-1
d_gene: TRBD1
CDR3nt: TGCGCCAGCAGCTTTGAGGGGGCCTCCTACAATGAGCAGTTCTTC
CDR3aa: CASSFEGASYNEQFF

abundance: .
j_gene: TRBJ2-7
v_gene: TRBV10-2
d_gene: .
CDR3nt: TGCGCCAGCCGGGGGGGACAGAACTCCTACGAGCAGTACTTC
CDR3aa: CASRGGQNSYEQYF

abundance: .
j_gene: TRBJ1-3
v_gene: TRBV7-9
d_gene: .
CDR3nt: TGTGCCAGCAGTAATCCGGGACTGAGCTCTGGAAACACCATATATTTT
CDR3aa: CASSNPGLSSGNTIYF

abundance: .
j_gene: TRBJ2-1
v_gene: TRBV11-2
d_gene: .
CDR3nt: TGTGCCAGCAGCTTATCGCCCCCAGTCCGCTCCTACAATGAGCAGTTCTTC
CDR3aa: CASSLSPPVRSYNEQFF

abundance: .
j_gene: TRBJ1-1
v_gene: TRBV19
d_gene: TRBD1
CDR3nt: TGTGCCAGTAGTTCCGGGACAGGTCAAGTCATGTCAAACACTGAAGCTTTCTTT
CDR3aa: CASSSGTGQVMSNTEAFF

abundance: .
j_gene: TRBJ2-7
v_gene: TRBV27
d_gene: TRBD1
CDR3nt: TGTGCCAGCAGTTATCGGGACAGGGTGTTCGAGCAGTACTTC
CDR3aa: CASSYRDRVFEQYF

abundance: .
j_gene: TRBJ2-1
v_gene: TRBV28
d_gene: TRBD2
CDR3nt: TGTGCCAGCAGTTTTGGGGGGACTAGCGGGAACTCCTACAATGAGCAGTTCTTC
CDR3aa: CASSFGGTSGNSYNEQFF

abundance: once
j_gene: TRBJ1-2
v_gene: TRBV5-4
d_gene: TRBD1
CDR3nt: TGTGCCAGCAGCTCGGGACAGACCTATGGCTACACCTTC
CDR3aa: CASSSGQTYGYTF

abundance: .
j_gene: TRBJ2-3
v_gene: TRBV5-4
d_gene: .
CDR3nt: TGTGCCAGCAGCGGCATTAGCACAGATACGCAGTATTTT
CDR3aa: CASSGISTDTQYF

abundance: .
j_gene: TRBJ2-3
v_gene: TRBV5-6
d_gene: .
CDR3nt: TGTGCCAGCAGCCGACGACCGTTTAAGGGAGACGCAGATACGCAGTATTTT
CDR3aa: CASSRRPFKGDADTQYF

abundance: .
j_gene: TRBJ1-1
v_gene: TRBV29-1
d_gene: .
CDR3nt: TGCAGCGTTGATCCCGGGACTGAAGCTTTCTTT
CDR3aa: CSVDPGTEAFF

abundance: .
j_gene: TRBJ2-7
v_gene: TRBV9
d_gene: .
CDR3nt: TGTGCCAGCAGCCCCTATACCGGTTACGAGCAGTACTTC
CDR3aa: CASSPYTGYEQYF

abundance: .
j_gene: TRBJ2-2
v_gene: TRBV11-2
d_gene: .
CDR3nt: TGTGCCAGCAGCTACATCCGACAGGTTACGAACACCGGGGAGCTGTTTTTT
CDR3aa: CASSYIRQVTNTGELFF

abundance: .
j_gene: TRBJ2-1
v_gene: TRBV7-9
d_gene: TRBD2
CDR3nt: TGTGCCAGCAGCTTAGACCTAGCGGGGGGGCTTGATGAGCAGTTCTTC
CDR3aa: CASSLDLAGGLDEQFF

abundance: .
j_gene: TRBJ1-5
v_gene: TRBV15
d_gene: .
CDR3nt: TGTGCCACCAGCAGAGATCGGATACAGAATCAGCCCCAGCATTTT
CDR3aa: CATSRDRIQNQPQHF

abundance: once
j_gene: TRBJ1-2
v_gene: TRBV19
d_gene: TRBD1
CDR3nt: TGTGCCAGTAGAGGTACGGACAGGAACTATGGCTACACCTTC
CDR3aa: CASRGTDRNYGYTF

abundance: .
j_gene: TRBJ1-1
v_gene: TRBV5-8
d_gene: TRBD1
CDR3nt: TGTGCCAGCAGCTTGTACAGGGGGGACGAAGCTTTCTTT
CDR3aa: CASSLYRGDEAFF

abundance: .
j_gene: TRBJ1-2
v_gene: TRBV13
d_gene: .
CDR3nt: TGTGCCAGCAGCTTAGGCCGACAGGTCTTTGGTGGCTACACCTTC
CDR3aa: CASSLGRQVFGGYTF

abundance: .
j_gene: TRBJ1-1
v_gene: TRBV20-1
d_gene: .
CDR3nt: TGCAGTGCCCCCGACGGGAATCGGGCTTTCTTT
CDR3aa: CSAPDGNRAFF

abundance: .
j_gene: TRBJ2-7
v_gene: TRBV5-6
d_gene: .
CDR3nt: TGTGCCAGCAGCTTGCCCGGGGGGCCGGGCCACGAGCAGTACTTC
CDR3aa: CASSLPGGPGHEQYF

abundance: .
j_gene: TRBJ2-1
v_gene: TRBV5-1
d_gene: TRBD2
CDR3nt: TGCGCCAGCAGCTTGGAGGCTAGCGGGGGGAATGAGCAGTTCTTC
CDR3aa: CASSLEASGGNEQFF

abundance: .
j_gene: TRBJ2-1
v_gene: TRBV7-2
d_gene: .
CDR3nt: TGTGCCAGCACTCGAATACAGGGCTACAATGAGCAGTTCTTC
CDR3aa: CASTRIQGYNEQFF

abundance: .
j_gene: TRBJ2-7
v_gene: TRBV5-6
d_gene: .
CDR3nt: TGTGCCAGCAGCTTGGGACAACCGTCCTTCTCCTACGAGCAGTACTTC
CDR3aa: CASSLGQPSFSYEQYF

abundance: .
j_gene: TRBJ1-4
v_gene: TRBV9
d_gene: .
CDR3nt: TGTGCCAGCAGCGTAGTCCCGGGGAAAAAACTGTTTTTT
CDR3aa: CASSVVPGKKLFF

abundance: .
j_gene: TRBJ1-6
v_gene: TRBV6-2/TRBV6-3
d_gene: TRBD1
CDR3nt: TGTGCCAGCAGTTCCCGAGGACAGGGCCGGCGGGATTCACCCCTCCACTTT
CDR3aa: CASSSRGQGRRDSPLHF

abundance: .
j_gene: TRBJ1-1
v_gene: TRBV27
d_gene: .
CDR3nt: TGTGCCAGCACTCTCGGCACTGAAGCTTTCTTT
CDR3aa: CASTLGTEAFF

abundance: once
j_gene: TRBJ1-5
v_gene: TRBV12-3/TRBV12-4
d_gene: .
CDR3nt: TGTGCCAGCAGTTTCCAGACAGACCAGCCCCAGCATTTT
CDR3aa: CASSFQTDQPQHF

abundance: .
j_gene: TRBJ1-2
v_gene: TRBV5-4
d_gene: .
CDR3nt: TGTGCCAGCAGCCCTACAGGGATAAACTATGGCTACACCTTC
CDR3aa: CASSPTGINYGYTF

abundance: .
j_gene: TRBJ1-5
v_gene: TRBV5-4
d_gene: TRBD1
CDR3nt: TGTGCCAGCAGCAAACCCGGGACAGGCCCGATAAAGTGGGGTCAGCCCCAGCATTTT
CDR3aa: CASSKPGTGPIKWGQPQHF

abundance: .
j_gene: TRBJ2-5
v_gene: TRBV5-1
d_gene: .
CDR3nt: TGCGCCAGCAGCTCCCGCAGGCAAGAGACCCAGTACTTC
CDR3aa: CASSSRRQETQYF

abundance: .
j_gene: TRBJ1-2
v_gene: TRBV9
d_gene: .
CDR3nt: TGTGCCAGCAGCGTAGCCGACAGGTCCCCGAACTATGGCTACACCTTC
CDR3aa: CASSVADRSPNYGYTF

abundance: .
j_gene: TRBJ2-1
v_gene: TRBV27
d_gene: .
CDR3nt: TGTGCCAGCAGGATGACACAACTAGCTGTCTCCTACAATGAGCAGTTCTTC
CDR3aa: CASRMTQLAVSYNEQFF

abundance: .
j_gene: TRBJ2-7
v_gene: TRBV7-9
d_gene: .
CDR3nt: TGTGCCAGCAGCAAACTAGACGGGACAATGTACGAGCAGTACTTC
CDR3aa: CASSKLDGTMYEQYF

abundance: .
j_gene: TRBJ1-1
v_gene: TRBV6-2/TRBV6-3
d_gene: .
CDR3nt: TGTGCCAGCAGTACAACAAGCGGGGGTTACACTGAAGCTTTCTTT
CDR3aa: CASSTTSGGYTEAFF

abundance: .
j_gene: TRBJ1-5
v_gene: TRBV19
d_gene: .
CDR3nt: TGTGCCAGTAGTTATATGGAGTTCTATAGCAATCAGCCCCAGCATTTT
CDR3aa: CASSYMEFYSNQPQHF

abundance: .
j_gene: TRBJ2-6
v_gene: TRBV27
d_gene: .
CDR3nt: TGTGCCAGCAGTCCCTACTCTGGGGCCAACGTCCTGACTTTC
CDR3aa: CASSPYSGANVLTF

abundance: .
j_gene: TRBJ2-5
v_gene: TRBV28
d_gene: .
CDR3nt: TGTGCCAGCAGTTCACGACTAAAGAAAGAGACCCAGTACTTC
CDR3aa: CASSSRLKKETQYF

abundance: .
j_gene: TRBJ1-1
v_gene: TRBV20-1
d_gene: .
CDR3nt: TGCAGTGCTAGTAGGATGACAGTCACTGAAGCTTTCTTT
CDR3aa: CSASRMTVTEAFF

abundance: .
j_gene: TRBJ1-2
v_gene: TRBV7-2
d_gene: TRBD1
CDR3nt: TGTGCCAGCAGTCGGGACAGGGGAAACTATGGCTACACCTTC
CDR3aa: CASSRDRGNYGYTF

abundance: once
j_gene: TRBJ2-6
v_gene: TRBV27
d_gene: .
CDR3nt: TGTGCCAGCAGGGACAGCACTTTCTCTGGGGCCAACGTCCTGACTTTC
CDR3aa: CASRDSTFSGANVLTF

abundance: .
j_gene: TRBJ1-1
v_gene: TRBV5-1
d_gene: .
CDR3nt: TGCGCCAGCAAGAAAACAGCGGATGAAGCTTTCTTT
CDR3aa: CASKKTADEAFF